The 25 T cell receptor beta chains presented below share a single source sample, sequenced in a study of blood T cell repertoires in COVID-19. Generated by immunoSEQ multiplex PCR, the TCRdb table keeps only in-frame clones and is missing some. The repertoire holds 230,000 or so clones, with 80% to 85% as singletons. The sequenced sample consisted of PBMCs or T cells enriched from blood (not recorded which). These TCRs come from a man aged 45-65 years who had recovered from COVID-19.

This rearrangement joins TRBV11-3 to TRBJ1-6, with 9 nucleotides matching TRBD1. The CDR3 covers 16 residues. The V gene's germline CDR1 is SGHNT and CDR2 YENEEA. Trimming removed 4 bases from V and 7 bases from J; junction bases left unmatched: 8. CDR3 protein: CASSSPDRGVNSPLHF. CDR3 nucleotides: TGTGCCAGCAGCTCACCGGACAGGGGCGTCAATTCACCCCTCCACTTT.

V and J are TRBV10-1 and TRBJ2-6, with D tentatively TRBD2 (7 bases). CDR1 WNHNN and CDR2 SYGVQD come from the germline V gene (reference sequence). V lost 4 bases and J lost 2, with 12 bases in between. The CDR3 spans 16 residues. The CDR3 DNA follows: TGCGCCAGCAGTGCGGGGGGCGGGGCTGGGGCCAACGTCCTGACTTTC. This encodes CASSAGGGAGANVLTF.

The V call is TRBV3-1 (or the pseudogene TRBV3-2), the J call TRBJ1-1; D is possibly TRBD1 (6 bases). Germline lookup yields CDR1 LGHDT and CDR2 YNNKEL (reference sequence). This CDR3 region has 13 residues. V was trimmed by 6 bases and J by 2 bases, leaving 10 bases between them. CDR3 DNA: TGTGCCAGCAGTGGGGACATAAACACTGAAGCTTTCTTT. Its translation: CASSGDINTEAFF.

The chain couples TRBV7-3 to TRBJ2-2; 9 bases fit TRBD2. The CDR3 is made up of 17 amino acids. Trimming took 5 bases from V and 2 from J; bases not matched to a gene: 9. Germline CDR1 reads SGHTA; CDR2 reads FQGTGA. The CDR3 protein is CASSQSRLAVNTGELFF. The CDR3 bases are TGTGCCAGCAGCCAATCCCGACTAGCGGTAAACACCGGGGAGCTGTTTTTT.

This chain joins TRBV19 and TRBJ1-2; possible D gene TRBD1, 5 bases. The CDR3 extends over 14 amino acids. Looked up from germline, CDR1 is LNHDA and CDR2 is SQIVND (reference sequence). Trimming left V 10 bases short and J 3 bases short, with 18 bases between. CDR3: CATSPAGSYYGYTF. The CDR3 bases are TGTGCCACCTCCCCCGCAGGGTCCTACTATGGCTACACCTTC.

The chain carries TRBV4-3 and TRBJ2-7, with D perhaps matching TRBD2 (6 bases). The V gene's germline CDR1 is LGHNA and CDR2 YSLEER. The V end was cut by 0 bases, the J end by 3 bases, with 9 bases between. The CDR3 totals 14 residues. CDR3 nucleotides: TGCGCCAGCAGCCAAGAAAGTAGCGGCTACGAGCAGTACTTC. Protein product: CASSQESSGYEQYF.

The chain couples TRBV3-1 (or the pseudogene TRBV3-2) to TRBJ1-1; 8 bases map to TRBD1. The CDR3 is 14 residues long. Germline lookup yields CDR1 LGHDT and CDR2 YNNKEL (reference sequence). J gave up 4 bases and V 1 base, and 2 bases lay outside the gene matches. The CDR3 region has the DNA TGTGCCAGCAGCCAAGGGACAGGGAGCACTGAAGCTTTCTTT. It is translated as CASSQGTGSTEAFF.

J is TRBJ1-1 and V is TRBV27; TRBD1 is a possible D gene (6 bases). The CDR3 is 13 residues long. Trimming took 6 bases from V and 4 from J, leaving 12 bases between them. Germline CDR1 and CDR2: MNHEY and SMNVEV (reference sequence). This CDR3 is CASRLTGSTEAFF. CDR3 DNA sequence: TGTGCCAGCAGGTTAACAGGGTCCACTGAAGCTTTCTTT.

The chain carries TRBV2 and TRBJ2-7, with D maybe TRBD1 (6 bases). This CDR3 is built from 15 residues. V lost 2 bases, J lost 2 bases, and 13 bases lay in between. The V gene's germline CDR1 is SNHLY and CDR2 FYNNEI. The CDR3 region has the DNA TGTGCCAGCAGTGAAACGGCCAGGGGAGCCTACGAGCAGTACTTC. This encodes CASSETARGAYEQYF.

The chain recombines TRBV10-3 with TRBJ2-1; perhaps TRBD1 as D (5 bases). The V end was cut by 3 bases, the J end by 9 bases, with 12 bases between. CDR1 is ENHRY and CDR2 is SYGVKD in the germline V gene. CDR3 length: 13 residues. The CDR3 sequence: CAISDPRVSEQFF. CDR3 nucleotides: TGTGCCATCAGTGACCCCAGGGTTAGTGAGCAGTTCTTC.

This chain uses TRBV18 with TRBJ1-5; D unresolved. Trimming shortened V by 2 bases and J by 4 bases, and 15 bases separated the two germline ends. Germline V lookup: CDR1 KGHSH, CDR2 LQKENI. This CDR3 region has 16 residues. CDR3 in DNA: TGTGCCAGCTCACCATCATCAGGCCTTCTTAATCAGCCCCAGCATTTT. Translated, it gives CASSPSSGLLNQPQHF.

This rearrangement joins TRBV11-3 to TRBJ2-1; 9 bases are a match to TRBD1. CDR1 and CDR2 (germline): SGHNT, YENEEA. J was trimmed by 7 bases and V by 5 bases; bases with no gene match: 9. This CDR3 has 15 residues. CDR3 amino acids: CASSHLGDRENEQFF. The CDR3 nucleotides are TGTGCCAGCAGCCACCTAGGGGACAGGGAGAATGAGCAGTTCTTC.

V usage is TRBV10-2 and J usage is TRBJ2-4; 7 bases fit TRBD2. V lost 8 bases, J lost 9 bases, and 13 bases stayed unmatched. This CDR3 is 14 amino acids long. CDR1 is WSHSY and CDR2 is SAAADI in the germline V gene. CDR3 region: CASADGLVFGIQYF. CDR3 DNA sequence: TGCGCCAGCGCGGACGGACTAGTGTTTGGCATTCAGTACTTC.

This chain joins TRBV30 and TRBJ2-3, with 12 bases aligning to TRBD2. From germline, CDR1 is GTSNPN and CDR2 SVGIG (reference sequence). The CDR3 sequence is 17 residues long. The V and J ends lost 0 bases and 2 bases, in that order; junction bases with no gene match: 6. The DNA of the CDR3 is TGTGCCTGGAGTGTGACTAGCGGGGGCGAATTCACAGATACGCAGTATTTT. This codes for CAWSVTSGGEFTDTQYF.

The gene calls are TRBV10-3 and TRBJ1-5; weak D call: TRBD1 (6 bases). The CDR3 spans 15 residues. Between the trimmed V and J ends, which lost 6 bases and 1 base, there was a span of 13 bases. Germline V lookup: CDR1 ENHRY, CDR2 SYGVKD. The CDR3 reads CAIRGDTASNQPQHF. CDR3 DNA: TGTGCCATCAGGGGGGACACCGCGAGCAATCAGCCCCAGCATTTT.

CDR3 coding DNA: TGCGCCAGCAGCCAAGATTTGGCCGAGGTCTACGAGCAGTACTTC. This codes for CASSQDLAEVYEQYF. The chain links TRBV4-3 to TRBJ2-7; D remains unclear. Germline assignment: CDR1 LGHNA and CDR2 YSLEER. Between the trimmed V and J ends, which lost 0 bases and 3 bases, there was a span of 12 bases. This CDR3 is built from 15 residues.

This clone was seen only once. CDR3 sequence (DNA): TGTGCCAGCAGTCTCAATCAGCCCCAGCATTTT. The encoded protein is CASSLNQPQHF. The genes are TRBV12-3 or TRBV12-4 and TRBJ1-5; D call uncertain. The V and J ends lost 5 bases and 3 bases respectively, with 2 bases between them. CDR3 length: 11 residues.

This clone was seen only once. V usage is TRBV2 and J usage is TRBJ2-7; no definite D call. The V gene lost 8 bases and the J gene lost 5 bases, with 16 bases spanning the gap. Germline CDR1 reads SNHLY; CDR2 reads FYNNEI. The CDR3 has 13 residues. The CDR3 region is CASLNSGRNEQYF. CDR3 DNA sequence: TGTGCCAGCCTTAACTCTGGGCGTAACGAGCAGTACTTC.

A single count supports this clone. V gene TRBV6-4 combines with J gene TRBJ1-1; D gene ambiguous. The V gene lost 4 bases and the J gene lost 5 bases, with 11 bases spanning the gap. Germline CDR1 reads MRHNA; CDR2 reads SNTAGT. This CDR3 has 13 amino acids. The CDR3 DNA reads TGTGCCAGCAGTGTAGTGAGAGGGACTGAAGCTTTCTTT. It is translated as CASSVVRGTEAFF.

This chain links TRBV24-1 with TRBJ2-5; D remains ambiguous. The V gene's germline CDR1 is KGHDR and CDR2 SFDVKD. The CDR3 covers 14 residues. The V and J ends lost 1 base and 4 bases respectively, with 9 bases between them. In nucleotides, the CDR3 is TGTGCCACCAGTGATTTTAGCACCGGAGAGACCCAGTACTTC. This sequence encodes CATSDFSTGETQYF.

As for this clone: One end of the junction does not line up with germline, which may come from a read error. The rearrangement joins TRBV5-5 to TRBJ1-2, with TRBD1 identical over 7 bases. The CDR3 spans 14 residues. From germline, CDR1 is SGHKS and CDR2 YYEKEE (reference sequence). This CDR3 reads CASSYEGTVPSRAF. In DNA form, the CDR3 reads TGTGCCAGCAGCTATGAGGGGACAGTACCGTCGAGGGCCTTC.

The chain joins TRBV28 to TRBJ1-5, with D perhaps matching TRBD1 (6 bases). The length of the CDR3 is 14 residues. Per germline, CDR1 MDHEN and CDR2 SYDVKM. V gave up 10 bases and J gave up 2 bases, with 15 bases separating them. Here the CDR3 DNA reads TGTGCCACCAAACAGGGAGGGGGCAATCAGCCCCAGCATTTT. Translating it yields CATKQGGGNQPQHF.

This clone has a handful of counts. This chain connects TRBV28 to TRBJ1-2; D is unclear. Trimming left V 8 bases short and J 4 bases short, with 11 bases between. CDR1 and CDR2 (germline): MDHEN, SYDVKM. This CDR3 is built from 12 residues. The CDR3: CASFTVLYGYTF. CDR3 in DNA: TGTGCCAGCTTCACGGTCCTCTATGGCTACACCTTC.

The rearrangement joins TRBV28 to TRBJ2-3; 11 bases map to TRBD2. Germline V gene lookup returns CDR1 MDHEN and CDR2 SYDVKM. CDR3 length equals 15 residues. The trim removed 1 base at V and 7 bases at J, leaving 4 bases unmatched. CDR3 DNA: TGTGCCAGCAGTTTATTAGCGGGAGGGTCGTATACGCAGTATTTT. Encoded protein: CASSLLAGGSYTQYF.

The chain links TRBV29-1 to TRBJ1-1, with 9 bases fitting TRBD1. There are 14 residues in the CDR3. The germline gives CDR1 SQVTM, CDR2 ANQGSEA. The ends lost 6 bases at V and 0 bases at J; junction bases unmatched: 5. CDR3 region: CSVRQGVVNTEAFF. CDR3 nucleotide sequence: TGCAGCGTCCGACAGGGGGTAGTGAACACTGAAGCTTTCTTT.